This TCR beta chain was recovered during a study of shared clonotypes between healthy human individuals. Using immunoSEQ multiplex PCR, the repertoire was profiled, and TCRdb retains in-frame clones only, with some absent. The sample has about 1.5 million clones; around 98% are singletons. Germline-derived CDR1 and CDR2 are MDHEN and SYDVKM. The CDR3 has 15 amino acids. V dropped 2 bases and J dropped 3; count of bases not matched to a gene: 5. The clonotype was recovered from a man between 25 and 39 years old in good health. Sequencing was carried out using naive CD4+ T cells sorted from blood. Documented subset: CD45RA+ positively selected. The V and J genes are TRBV28 and TRBJ2-7, with 9 positions matching TRBD1. This chain's CDR3 is CASSLTGQGFYEQYF. CDR3 DNA: TGTGCCAGCAGTTTAACGGGACAGGGCTTCTACGAGCAGTACTTC.